This entry describes one T cell receptor beta chain. Its antigen is unknown. This entry is derived from a study of beta chain features in type 1 diabetes. Regarding the study as a whole: Shorter TCRB CDR3s, moderately but significantly so, were found in Type 1 diabetes patients in all four CD4+ subsets.

This CDR3 comprises 12 residues. The germline CDR1 and CDR2 sequences are SQVTM and ANQGSEA. J was trimmed by 2 bases and V by 7 bases; bases with no gene match: 3. Since all of the isolated RNA was reverse transcribed, expressed TCRB transcripts were what got sequenced. Sequencing used immunoSEQ multiplex PCR; TCRdb keeps in-frame clones, though not all of them. This table holds approximately 43,000 clones, approximately 70% found once. The chain carries TRBV29-1 and TRBJ2-3, with 7 bases lining up with TRBD1. What was sequenced was Tregs from blood. The TCR comes from a man aged 25 to 40 with type 1 diabetes. Some clones in this sample may be carry-over from other donors' samples. The CDR3 nucleotides are TGCAGCGGGGGACAGTCCACAGATACGCAGTATTTT. Translated, it gives CSGGQSTDTQYF.